Presented here are 30 T cell receptor beta chains from one specimen sequenced in a study of blood T cell repertoires in COVID-19. TCRdb keeps only in-frame clones here, not all; method: immunoSEQ multiplex PCR. This sample has tens of thousands of clones; 86% occur once, and the top ten carry 27%. Material: peripheral blood. Receptors were obtained from a man in his forties or fifties with active or convalescent COVID-19.

This chain connects TRBV15 to TRBJ2-7, with TRBD2 identical over 7 bases. There are 13 residues in the CDR3. Germline loops: CDR1 LNHNV, CDR2 YYDKDF (reference sequence). The V gene end was trimmed by 4 bases and the J gene end by 2 bases; junction bases not matched to a gene: 2. The CDR3 DNA is TGTGCCACCAGCACCGGACTAGCCTACGAGCAGTACTTC. Amino acids: CATSTGLAYEQYF.

The gene calls are TRBV3-1 (or the pseudogene TRBV3-2) and TRBJ1-1; 7 positions match TRBD1. There are 13 residues in the CDR3. Germline trimming cut 4 bases from V and 7 bases from J; bases unmatched to any gene: 6. The germline V gene has CDR1 LGHDT and CDR2 YNNKEL (reference sequence). CDR3 in amino acids: CASSPQGVGEAFF. The DNA of the CDR3 is TGTGCCAGCAGCCCCCAGGGGGTGGGTGAAGCTTTCTTT.

The gene calls are TRBV6-2 or TRBV6-3 and TRBJ2-7; D is uncertain. This CDR3 is built from 12 residues. CDR1 is MNHEY and CDR2 is SVGEGT in the germline V gene. The ends were cut back, 5 bases at V and 3 bases at J, with 8 bases in the middle. The CDR3 region has the DNA TGTGCCAGCAGTGGTCCAGTCTACGAGCAGTACTTC. Its translation is CASSGPVYEQYF.

The V and J genes are TRBV30 and TRBJ2-4; 7 bases match TRBD1. The CDR3 is 15 amino acids. The ends lost 1 base at V and 0 bases at J; junction bases unmatched: 3. The germline gives CDR1 GTSNPN, CDR2 SVGIG (reference sequence). The CDR3: CAWSAGTVAKNIQYF. The CDR3 DNA reads as TGTGCCTGGAGTGCCGGGACAGTAGCCAAAAACATTCAGTACTTC.

V and J are TRBV2 and TRBJ2-7, with 12 bases that match TRBD1. CDR3 length: 18 amino acids. Germline-derived CDR1 and CDR2 are SNHLY and FYNNEI. The ends lost 8 bases at V and 3 bases at J; junction bases unmatched: 17. The CDR3 bases are TGTGCCAGCGCCCCAACCGGGACAGGGGGCCAAATCAGCTACGAGCAGTACTTC. Its protein product is CASAPTGTGGQISYEQYF.

V and J are TRBV25-1 and TRBJ2-2, with TRBD1 as a possible D gene (6 bases). The length of the CDR3 is 14 residues. Trimming took off 5 bases at V and 5 bases at J, with 12 bases between the two ends. The germline gives CDR1 MGHDK, CDR2 SYGVNS. CDR3 amino acids: CASSSRGRTGELFF. Here the CDR3 DNA reads TGTGCCAGCAGTTCCAGGGGAAGAACCGGGGAGCTGTTTTTT.

In its sample, this clone was seen once. The chain carries TRBV14 and TRBJ2-3; a possible D gene is TRBD2 (6 bases). The CDR3 totals 15 residues. CDR1 is SGHDN and CDR2 is FVKESK in the germline V gene. V lost 3 bases and J lost 3, with 13 bases in between. CDR3 in DNA: TGTGCCAGCAGCCAGACTAGTGGTGCGACAGATACGCAGTATTTT. This translates into CASSQTSGATDTQYF.

This rearrangement joins TRBV27 to TRBJ1-2, with 7 bases fitting TRBD1. The V gene end was trimmed by 5 bases and the J gene end by 0 bases; junction bases not matched to a gene: 6. The CDR3 totals 15 residues. Germline V gene sequence: CDR1 MNHEY, CDR2 SMNVEV (reference sequence). The CDR3 region has the DNA TGTGCCAGCAGTCCCTACAGGGGTGCTAACTATGGCTACACCTTC. Protein sequence: CASSPYRGANYGYTF.

This clone was picked up a small number of times. The CDR3 here is CASSEALLDTGELFF. The CDR3 DNA is TGTGCCAGCAGTGAAGCGCTTCTAGACACCGGGGAGCTGTTTTTT. This sequence joins TRBV2 and TRBJ2-2, with D unresolved. Germline V gene lookup returns CDR1 SNHLY and CDR2 FYNNEI. The CDR3 sequence is 15 residues long. Trimming pared 0 bases from V and 3 bases from J, leaving 8 bases between.

This chain uses TRBV4-1 with TRBJ1-2; D is unresolved. The germline V and J ends were trimmed by 1 base and 5 bases, with 11 bases remaining between them. Germline CDR1 reads MGHRA; CDR2 reads YSYEKL. This CDR3 comprises 14 residues. The CDR3 bases are TGCGCCAGCAGCCAAGGGTCCAGGAGGTATGGCTACACCTTC. This translates into CASSQGSRRYGYTF.

This chain connects TRBV19 to TRBJ1-2; 10 bases agree with TRBD1. The CDR3 is made up of 15 amino acids. Trimming at V came to 4 bases and at J to 6 bases, leaving 8 bases not matched to a gene. Germline assignment: CDR1 LNHDA and CDR2 SQIVND (reference sequence). This CDR3 reads CASSTLGTGENGYTF. In nucleotides, the CDR3 is TGTGCCAGTAGTACTTTGGGGACAGGGGAGAATGGCTACACCTTC.

V is TRBV6-2 or TRBV6-3 and J is TRBJ1-2, with 8 bases lining up with TRBD1. CDR3 size: 16 residues. The ends lost 5 bases at V and 3 bases at J; junction bases unmatched: 11. In germline, CDR1 is MNHEY, CDR2 SVGEGT. The CDR3 DNA follows: TGTGCCAGCAGTCCGGACAGGGTCTCTAACTACTATGGCTACACCTTC. It translates to CASSPDRVSNYYGYTF.

The V gene is TRBV18, the J gene TRBJ1-1, with 8 bases aligning to TRBD1. The junction had 6 bases not matched to a gene; V was cut back by 2 bases and J by 4 bases. The germline gives CDR1 KGHSH, CDR2 LQKENI. CDR3 length equals 15 residues. The CDR3 nucleotides are TGTGCCAGCTCACCAATCGGGACAGGCGGCACTGAAGCTTTCTTT. Protein: CASSPIGTGGTEAFF.

This clone was counted a few times. This sequence joins TRBV2 and TRBJ2-2; 12 nucleotides line up with TRBD2. Germline V CDR1 and CDR2: SNHLY, FYNNEI. CDR3 length: 15 amino acids. V shed 8 bases, J shed 5 bases, and the junction held 6 bases outside the gene matches. The CDR3 loop is CASSAGTSGTGELFF. The CDR3 DNA sequence: TGTGCCAGCTCCGCCGGGACTAGCGGGACCGGGGAGCTGTTTTTT.

V gene TRBV6-1 combines with J gene TRBJ1-1, with D unclear. CDR3 length equals 14 residues. CDR1 and CDR2 (germline): MNHNS, SASEGT. The germline V and J ends were trimmed by 1 base and 1 base, with 7 bases remaining between them. CDR3 region: CASSEVLGNTEAFF. CDR3 DNA: TGTGCCAGCAGTGAAGTTCTAGGGAACACTGAAGCTTTCTTT.

J is TRBJ1-1 and V is TRBV7-8, with a tentative D call TRBD1 (5 bases). CDR1 and CDR2 (germline): SGHVS, FQNEAQ. Trimming removed 5 bases at V and 3 bases at J, with 13 bases between. CDR3 length equals 14 residues. CDR3 sequence reads: CASSLRSGDTEAFF. In nucleotides, the CDR3 is TGTGCCAGCAGCCTTAGATCGGGGGACACTGAAGCTTTCTTT.

This sequence joins TRBV4-2 and TRBJ1-3; 9 bases map to TRBD1. Trimming cost V 1 base and J 16 bases; bases outside gene matches: 23. The CDR3 consists of 18 residues. Looked up from germline, CDR1 is LGHNA and CDR2 is YNFKEQ. The CDR3 reads CASSQVPGQGQVPGGGYF. The CDR3 DNA reads as TGTGCCAGCAGCCAAGTCCCGGGACAGGGCCAGGTACCAGGTGGCGGGTATTTT.

The V and J genes are TRBV5-5 and TRBJ1-1, with no clear D. The CDR3 contains 14 residues. CDR1 is SGHKS and CDR2 is YYEKEE in the germline V gene (reference sequence). V was trimmed by 1 base and J by 5 bases, leaving 12 bases between them. The CDR3 loop is CASSLNILGTEAFF. CDR3 DNA: TGTGCCAGCAGCTTGAACATCCTAGGAACTGAAGCTTTCTTT.

The chain couples TRBV10-3 to TRBJ1-5; 7 bases match TRBD1. The CDR3 totals 15 residues. V shed 2 bases, J shed 4 bases, and the junction held 5 bases outside the gene matches. Germline V gene sequence: CDR1 ENHRY, CDR2 SYGVKD. As DNA, the CDR3 is TGTGCCATCAGTGAGCGGCAGGGGGAGAATCAGCCCCAGCATTTT. Translated, it gives CAISERQGENQPQHF.

The chain has TRBV30 and TRBJ1-1, with D perhaps matching TRBD1 (5 bases). Trimming cost V 5 bases and J 5 bases, with 21 bases left between them. Germline-derived CDR1 and CDR2 are GTSNPN and SVGIG (reference sequence). The CDR3 is made up of 15 amino acids. CDR3 DNA sequence: TGTGCCTGGGGTTGGACAACCCCCGCGGGGACTGAAGCTTTCTTT. It encodes CAWGWTTPAGTEAFF.

The CDR3 coding sequence is TGTGCCAGCAATTCACAGGGGGCCAACTATGGCTACACCTTC. This gives the protein CASNSQGANYGYTF. J is TRBJ1-2 and V is TRBV6-5, with 9 bases lining up with TRBD1. This CDR3 is built from 14 residues. Germline assignment: CDR1 MNHEY and CDR2 SVGAGI. The V gene end was trimmed by 7 bases and the J gene end by 2 bases; junction bases not matched to a gene: 5.

Here the CDR3 DNA reads TGTGCCAGCAGCGTAGCTACGGGCAGGGCCCTTCAAGAGACCCAGTACTTC. Residues: CASSVATGRALQETQYF. The gene calls are TRBV9 and TRBJ2-5; D possibly corresponds to TRBD1 (5 bases). CDR1 is SGDLS, CDR2 YYNGEE, per germline. The CDR3 contains 17 residues. V was clipped by 0 bases and J by 2 bases, with 17 bases between them. The full variable domain, completed using reference TRBV9 and TRBJ2-5, is DSGVTQTPKHLITATGQRVTLRCSPRSGDLSVYWYQQSLDQGLQFLIQYYNGEERAKGNILERFSAQQFPDLHSELNLSSLELGDSALYFCASSVATGRALQETQYFGPGTRLLVL.

V is TRBV5-1 and J is TRBJ2-1, with 8 positions matching TRBD1. The CDR3 loop spans 15 amino acids. Germline values: CDR1 SGHRS, CDR2 YFSETQ. J lost 7 bases, V lost 5 bases, and 11 bases had no gene match. The CDR3 DNA sequence: TGCGCCAGCAGGTCACACAGGGGGGTTGGGAATGAGCAGTTCTTC. Translated, it gives CASRSHRGVGNEQFF.

The chain has TRBV6-5 and TRBJ1-4; possibly TRBD1 for D (6 bases). Germline V gene sequence: CDR1 MNHEY, CDR2 SVGAGI. The CDR3 sequence is 14 residues long. V was clipped by 5 bases and J by 7 bases, with 14 bases between them. In nucleotides, the CDR3 is TGTGCCAGCAGTCCACAGGGCCGGGGTGAAAAACTGTTTTTT. This sequence encodes CASSPQGRGEKLFF.

The rearrangement joins TRBV18 to TRBJ2-3, with 10 bases fitting TRBD1. CDR1 and CDR2 from the germline V gene are KGHSH and LQKENI. CDR3 length equals 18 residues. V lost 3 bases, J lost 5 bases, and 14 bases stayed unmatched. The CDR3 DNA is TGTGCCAGCTCACCCTTAGCCGGGGGACAGGGGACGGGAGATACGCAGTATTTT. Encoded protein: CASSPLAGGQGTGDTQYF.

The CDR3 DNA reads as TGTGCCAGCAGCTTAGACGGGACTAGCGGGGGGAATGAGCAGTTCTTC. It translates to CASSLDGTSGGNEQFF. This chain uses TRBV7-2 with TRBJ2-1; 15 positions match TRBD2. CDR3 size: 16 residues. Trimming took 1 base from V and 7 from J; bases not matched to a gene: 2. Germline V gene sequence: CDR1 SGHTA, CDR2 FQGNSA.

The chain links TRBV18 to TRBJ1-1; no clear D. CDR1 and CDR2 from the germline V gene are KGHSH and LQKENI. The V and J ends lost 3 bases and 3 bases respectively, with 17 bases between them. The CDR3 covers 16 residues. This chain's CDR3 is CASSPNSPEEDTEAFF. The CDR3 DNA is TGTGCCAGCTCACCCAACTCGCCCGAGGAGGACACTGAAGCTTTCTTT.

V is TRBV29-1 and J is TRBJ1-4; maybe TRBD1 (5 bases). The ends were cut back, 6 bases at V and 5 bases at J, with 13 bases in the middle. The CDR3 consists of 13 residues. Germline V gives CDR1 SQVTM, CDR2 ANQGSEA. For the CDR3, the DNA is TGCAGCGTGCGGGGGGGATTAAATGAAAAACTGTTTTTT. Amino acids: CSVRGGLNEKLFF.

The chain carries TRBV24-1 and TRBJ2-1, with 9 bases aligning to TRBD1. There are 16 residues in the CDR3. Trimming at V came to 4 bases and at J to 0 bases, leaving 3 bases not matched to a gene. CDR1 and CDR2 (germline): KGHDR, SFDVKD. This chain's CDR3 is CATSERDRDSYNEQFF. DNA for the CDR3: TGTGCCACCAGTGAAAGGGACAGGGACTCCTACAATGAGCAGTTCTTC.

The chain combines TRBV2 with TRBJ2-3; 10 bases are shared with TRBD1. Germline V gives CDR1 SNHLY, CDR2 FYNNEI. J was trimmed by 3 bases and V by 8 bases; bases with no gene match: 8. The CDR3 totals 15 residues. The CDR3: CASGSDRGRTDTQYF. The DNA of the CDR3 is TGTGCCAGCGGGAGTGACAGGGGGCGAACAGATACGCAGTATTTT.